One sample yielded the 21 T cell receptor beta chains listed below, sequenced in a study of T-cell memory formation after mild COVID-19. One entry per CDR3 protein, called by TCRdb with MiXCR from the 5' RACE reads. The repertoire consists of 310,000 or so distinct CDR3 sequences, with approximately 15% occurring once and the leading ten covering roughly 22%. The sequenced sample consisted of PBMCs or a T cell subset sorted from them (not recorded which). Receptors were obtained from a man aged 18-30 years who had mild COVID-19 (a few samples of this study predate the infection). Cell type and time point are not known.

CDR3 nucleotide sequence: TGTGCCACCAGCAGAGCAGGGCATGGCTACACCTTC. This sequence encodes CATSRAGHGYTF. V is TRBV15 and J is TRBJ1-2, with D perhaps matching TRBD1 (5 bases). This CDR3 has 12 residues. V lost 1 base and J lost 6, with 6 bases in between. CDR1 and CDR2 from the germline V gene are LNHNV and YYDKDF (reference sequence).

The table lists this clonotype with a few counts. The chain is built from TRBV24-1 and TRBJ1-1; a weak D match, TRBD1 (6 bases). Germline assignment: CDR1 KGHDR and CDR2 SFDVKD. V was pared by 4 bases and J by 9 bases, with 14 bases between. CDR3 length: 13 residues. The CDR3 nucleotides read TGTGCCACCAGTGACTATGCAGGGGTGAAAGCTTTCTTT. Encoded protein: CATSDYAGVKAFF.

There are many counts of this clonotype. The chain is built from TRBV11-2 and TRBJ1-5; 8 positions agree with TRBD1. Unmatched junction bases numbered 7, after V lost 5 bases and J lost 4 bases. Germline values: CDR1 SGHAT, CDR2 FQNNGV. This CDR3 has 15 amino acids. CDR3 sequence reads: CASSPDRGSNQPQHF. The CDR3 nucleotides read TGTGCCAGCAGCCCCGACAGGGGAAGTAATCAGCCCCAGCATTTT.

Regarding this clonotype: One base away lies a much larger clone, so this may be a sequencing read error. The chain employs TRBV4-3 and TRBJ2-2; TRBD1 or TRBD2 may be the D gene (5 bases each). CDR1 and CDR2 from the germline V gene are LGHNA and YSLEER. This CDR3 has 17 residues. The DNA of the CDR3 is TGCGCCAGCAGCCAGACCGTGGGACCCGTTGGAACCGGGGAGCTGATTTTT. Translation gives CASSQTVGPVGTGELIF.

The rearrangement joins TRBV4-1 to TRBJ1-1, with D tentatively TRBD1 (5 bases). Germline V gives CDR1 MGHRA, CDR2 YSYEKL. CDR3 size: 15 residues. V lost 0 bases to trimming and J lost 5 bases, with 13 bases between them. The CDR3 DNA reads as TGCGCCAGCAGCCAAGATCTTGGCAGGGAAACTGAAGCTTTCTTT. It specifies CASSQDLGRETEAFF.

In its sample, this clonotype was seen many times. The chain has TRBV5-1 and TRBJ2-7; weak D call: TRBD2 (6 bases). V lost 2 bases, J lost 5 bases, and 14 bases lay in between. Germline CDR1 SGHRS, CDR2 YFSETQ. The CDR3 contains 14 residues. The CDR3 nucleotides are TGCGCCAGCAGCTTCGGAGGAGGGGCGAACGAGCAGTACTTC. Its protein product is CASSFGGGANEQYF.

V gene TRBV19 combines with J gene TRBJ1-5, with D tentatively TRBD1 (6 bases). The germline V and J ends were trimmed by 6 bases and 2 bases, with 11 bases remaining between them. CDR1 and CDR2 from the germline V gene are LNHDA and SQIVND (reference sequence). The CDR3 has 14 amino acids. CDR3 residues: CASRQGGGNQPQHF. In DNA form, the CDR3 reads TGTGCCAGTAGACAGGGCGGGGGCAATCAGCCCCAGCATTTT.

The J gene is TRBJ2-1, the V gene TRBV6-5; 7 bases align to TRBD2. Germline lookup yields CDR1 MNHEY and CDR2 SVGAGI. CDR3 size: 16 residues. With 6 bases clipped from V and 1 base from J, the junction kept 9 bases outside the gene matches. Written as DNA, the CDR3 is TGTGCCAGCAGCAGACTCGGGCGGGGGTCCTACAATGAGCAGTTCTTC. Translated, it gives CASSRLGRGSYNEQFF.

The rearrangement joins TRBV25-1 to TRBJ1-1; D may be TRBD1 (6 bases). Deletions cut 4 bases from V and 4 bases from J, with 10 bases between. This CDR3 has 13 amino acids. Germline V gene lookup returns CDR1 MGHDK and CDR2 SYGVNS. This chain's CDR3 is CASSGQGSTEAFF. CDR3 DNA sequence: TGTGCCAGCAGTGGGCAGGGGAGCACTGAAGCTTTCTTT.

This clonotype has more than one count but fewer than ten. The V call is TRBV6-2 or TRBV6-3, the J call TRBJ1-2; the D gene is possibly TRBD1 (5 bases). The CDR3 has 14 residues. V was cut by 5 bases and J by 4 bases, with 14 bases left in between. CDR1 is MNHEY and CDR2 is SVGEGT in the germline V gene. This CDR3 is CASSDPLGGYGYTF. The CDR3 nucleotides read TGTGCCAGCAGTGACCCCCTGGGGGGCTATGGCTACACCTTC.

The chain has TRBV7-2 and TRBJ1-2, with TRBD1 matching over 8 bases. V lost 1 base, J lost 7 bases, and 11 bases stayed unmatched. Germline CDR1 is SGHTA and CDR2 is FQGNSA. The CDR3 runs to 16 residues. CDR3 bases: TGTGCCAGCAGCTTAGTCAGGGGGCGCAGTAAGAGTGGCTACACCTTC. Its protein product is CASSLVRGRSKSGYTF.

This clonotype has more than one count but fewer than ten. The J gene is TRBJ1-1, the V gene TRBV29-1, with 7 positions matching TRBD1. The CDR3 length is 13 residues. Trimming took 7 bases from V and 7 from J; bases not matched to a gene: 12. Germline V lookup: CDR1 SQVTM, CDR2 ANQGSEA. The CDR3 DNA sequence: TGCAGCGCGGAAGGACGACAGGGCGGTGAAGCTTTCTTT. Translated: CSAEGRQGGEAFF.

The table lists this clonotype with many counts. This chain connects TRBV10-3 to TRBJ2-1; D could derive from TRBD1 or TRBD2 (5 bases each). The V gene lost 11 bases and the J gene lost 6 bases, with 20 bases spanning the gap. The CDR3 extends over 14 amino acids. Germline loops: CDR1 ENHRY, CDR2 SYGVKD. CDR3 region: CAALEPGLTNEQFF. For the CDR3, the DNA is TGTGCCGCGCTCGAACCGGGGCTTACCAATGAGCAGTTCTTC.

This clonotype has a handful of counts. In DNA, the CDR3 is TGTGCCAGCAGCCTAGGAAGGGCCGGACAGGGGACCTCTGGCTACACCTTC. Translated, it gives CASSLGRAGQGTSGYTF. V is TRBV7-2 and J is TRBJ1-2; the match to TRBD1 covers 9 bases. The trim removed 5 bases at V and 7 bases at J, leaving 17 bases unmatched. This CDR3 region has 17 residues. Germline V gene data show CDR1 as SGHTA and CDR2 as FQGNSA.

The genes are TRBV6-5 and TRBJ2-2; 7 nucleotides match TRBD2. CDR1 is MNHEY, CDR2 SVGAGI, per germline. Germline trimming cut 5 bases from V and 0 bases from J; bases unmatched to any gene: 9. The CDR3 runs 17 residues. CDR3 coding DNA: TGTGCCAGCAGTCGGGGGGTGGGAGCCCCGAACACCGGGGAGCTGTTTTTT. Its protein product is CASSRGVGAPNTGELFF.

Many counts were recorded for this clonotype. The chain joins TRBV7-2 to TRBJ2-6, with D perhaps TRBD2 (7 bases). CDR3 size: 16 residues. V dropped 2 bases and J dropped 2 bases, with 10 bases sitting between them. Germline V gene lookup returns CDR1 SGHTA and CDR2 FQGNSA. The CDR3 sequence: CASSLREGAGANVLTF. As DNA, the CDR3 is TGTGCCAGCAGCTTAAGGGAGGGGGCTGGGGCCAACGTCCTGACTTTC.

This clonotype was seen only a few times. V gene TRBV28 combines with J gene TRBJ1-2; D remains unclear. V shed 5 bases and J shed 4 bases, with 5 bases lying between them. CDR3 size: 11 residues. Germline V gives CDR1 MDHEN, CDR2 SYDVKM. The CDR3 DNA reads as TGTGCCAGCAGTGACCGCTATGGCTACACCTTC. It codes for CASSDRYGYTF.

The table lists this clonotype with many counts. This sequence joins TRBV27 and TRBJ2-7; no firm D call. Germline loops: CDR1 MNHEY, CDR2 SMNVEV (reference sequence). The CDR3 sequence is 13 residues long. Trimming left V 3 bases short and J 0 bases short, with 6 bases between. The CDR3 DNA is TGTGCCAGCAGTTTCGCAGTCTCCTACGAGCAGTACTTC. It encodes CASSFAVSYEQYF.

This clonotype was seen a handful of times. J is TRBJ2-2 and V is TRBV4-2; D is undetermined. Trimming took off 0 bases at V and 5 bases at J, with 4 bases between the two ends. The CDR3 spans 13 residues. Germline-derived CDR1 and CDR2 are LGHNA and YNFKEQ. CDR3 residues: CASSQDRTGELFF. The CDR3 nucleotides are TGTGCCAGCAGCCAAGATAGGACCGGGGAGCTGTTTTTT.

For this clonotype: A much larger clone lies one base from this, so it may be a read error. V gene TRBV20-1 combines with J gene TRBJ2-1, with 9 positions matching TRBD2. Losses at the gene ends were 7 bases for V and 5 bases for J; bases not matched to a gene: 15. Germline CDR1 reads DFQATT; CDR2 reads SNEGSKA (reference sequence). The CDR3 is made up of 16 amino acids. The CDR3 nucleotides read TGCAGTGATCCACCCGGGCGGCGGGGGGGCCACAATGAGCAGTTCTTC. Translating gives CSDPPGRRGGHNEQFF.

The chain is built from TRBV5-1 and TRBJ2-4; TRBD1 aligns across 7 bases. Trimming cost V 4 bases and J 8 bases; bases outside gene matches: 12. This CDR3 comprises 15 residues. In germline, CDR1 is SGHRS, CDR2 YFSETQ. This CDR3 reads CASSQYSDRADIQYF. CDR3 nucleotides: TGCGCCAGCAGCCAATACTCAGACAGGGCGGACATTCAGTACTTC.